This T cell receptor (beta chain) is drawn from a study of early T cells in non-severe SARS-CoV-2 infection. Individually, cDNA molecules had unique molecular identifiers attached to them. Each CDR3 protein is one row after TCRdb ran MiXCR on the 5' RACE reads. The sample shows roughly 53,000 distinct CDR3 sequences, around 9% of them seen only once. The V segment lost 5 bases and the J segment 2 bases; nucleotides outside the gene matches: 8. From germline, CDR1 is SEHNR and CDR2 FQNEAQ (reference sequence). CDR3 size: 15 residues. The rearrangement uses TRBV7-9 and TRBJ1-1, with 7 bases lining up with TRBD1. The TCR was taken from an adult who was a healthcare worker with PCR-confirmed SARS-CoV-2 infection or an uninfected control (not recorded which). Sample: whole blood. This chain's CDR3 is CASSRPRQGNTEAFF. The CDR3 nucleotides are TGTGCCAGCAGCAGACCCCGACAGGGCAACACTGAAGCTTTCTTT.